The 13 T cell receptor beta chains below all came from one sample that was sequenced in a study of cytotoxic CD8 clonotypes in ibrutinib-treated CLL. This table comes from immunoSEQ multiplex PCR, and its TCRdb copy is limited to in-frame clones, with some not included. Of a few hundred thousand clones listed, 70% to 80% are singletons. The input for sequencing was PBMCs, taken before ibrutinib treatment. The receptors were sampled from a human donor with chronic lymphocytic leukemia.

The CDR3: CASSLTGEGEAFF. The CDR3 nucleotides are TGTGCCAGCAGCCTGACAGGGGAAGGTGAAGCTTTCTTT. V and J are TRBV2 and TRBJ1-1, with 8 positions matching TRBD1. This CDR3 spans 13 amino acids. After removal of 6 bases from V and 7 bases from J, the junction contained 7 bases not matched to a gene. Germline V lookup: CDR1 SNHLY, CDR2 FYNNEI.

CDR3 sequence reads: CASSTGTGTLNTEAFF. The CDR3 nucleotides read TGTGCCAGCAGCACGGGGACAGGGACCTTGAACACTGAAGCTTTCTTT. The V call is TRBV7-2, the J call TRBJ1-1; TRBD1 matches 9 bases. This CDR3 has 16 residues. The V segment lost 5 bases and the J segment 0 bases; nucleotides outside the gene matches: 7. In germline, CDR1 is SGHTA, CDR2 FQGNSA.

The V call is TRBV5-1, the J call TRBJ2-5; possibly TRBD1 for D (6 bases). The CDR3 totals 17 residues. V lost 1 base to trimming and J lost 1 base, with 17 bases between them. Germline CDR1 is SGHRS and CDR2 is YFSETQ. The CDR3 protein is CASSLLNVNRVQETQYF. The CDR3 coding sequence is TGCGCCAGCAGCTTGTTAAATGTAAACAGGGTCCAAGAGACCCAGTACTTC.

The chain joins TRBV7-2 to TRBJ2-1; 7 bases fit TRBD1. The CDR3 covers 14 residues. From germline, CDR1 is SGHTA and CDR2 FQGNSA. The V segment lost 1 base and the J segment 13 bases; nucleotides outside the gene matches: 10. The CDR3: CASSLDLTGTEQFF. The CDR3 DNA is TGTGCCAGCAGCTTAGATCTAACCGGGACAGAACAGTTCTTC.

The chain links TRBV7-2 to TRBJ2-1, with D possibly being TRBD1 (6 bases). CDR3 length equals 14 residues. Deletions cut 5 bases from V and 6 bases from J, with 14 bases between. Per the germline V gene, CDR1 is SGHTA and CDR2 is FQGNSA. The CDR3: CASSAQQGGNEQFF. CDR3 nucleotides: TGTGCCAGCAGCGCCCAACAGGGTGGCAATGAGCAGTTCTTC. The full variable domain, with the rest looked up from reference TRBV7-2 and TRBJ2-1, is GAGVSQSPSNKVTEKGKDVELRCDPISGHTALYWYRQSLGQGLEFLIYFQGNSAPDKSGLPSDRFSAERTGGSVSTLTIQRTQQEDSAVYLCASSAQQGGNEQFFGPGTRLTVL.

This CDR3 reads CASRRGSADTQYF. DNA for the CDR3: TGTGCCAGCAGACGTGGGAGCGCAGATACGCAGTATTTT. The chain carries TRBV6-5 and TRBJ2-3, with D maybe TRBD2 (5 bases). Germline values: CDR1 MNHEY, CDR2 SVGAGI. CDR3 length: 13 amino acids. Trimming shortened V by 6 bases and J by 4 bases, and 11 bases separated the two germline ends.

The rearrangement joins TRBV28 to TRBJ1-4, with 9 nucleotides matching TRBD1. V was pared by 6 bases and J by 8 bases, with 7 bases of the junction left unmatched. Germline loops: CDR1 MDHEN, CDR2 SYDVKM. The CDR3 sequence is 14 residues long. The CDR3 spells CASRSQGAGEKLFF. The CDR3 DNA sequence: TGTGCCAGCAGATCACAGGGGGCTGGGGAAAAACTGTTTTTT.

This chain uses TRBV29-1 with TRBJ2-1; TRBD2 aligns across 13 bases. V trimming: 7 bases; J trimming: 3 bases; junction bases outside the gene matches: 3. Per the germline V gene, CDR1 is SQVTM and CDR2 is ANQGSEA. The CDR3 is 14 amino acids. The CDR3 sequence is CSARLAGGYNEQFF. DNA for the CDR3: TGCAGCGCTAGACTAGCGGGGGGCTACAATGAGCAGTTCTTC.

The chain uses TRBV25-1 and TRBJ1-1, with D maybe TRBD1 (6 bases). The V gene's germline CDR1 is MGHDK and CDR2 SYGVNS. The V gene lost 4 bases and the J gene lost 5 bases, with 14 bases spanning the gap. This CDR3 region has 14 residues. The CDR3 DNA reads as TGTGCCAGCAGTGTTTTGGGGGCGCATACTGAAGCTTTCTTT. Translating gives CASSVLGAHTEAFF.

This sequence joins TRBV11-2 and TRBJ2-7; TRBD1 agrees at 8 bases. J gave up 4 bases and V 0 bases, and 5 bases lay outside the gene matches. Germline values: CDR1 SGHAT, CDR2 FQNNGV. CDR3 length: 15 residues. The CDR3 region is CASSLEAGGHYEQYF. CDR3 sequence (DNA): TGTGCCAGCAGCTTAGAGGCAGGGGGCCATTACGAGCAGTACTTC.

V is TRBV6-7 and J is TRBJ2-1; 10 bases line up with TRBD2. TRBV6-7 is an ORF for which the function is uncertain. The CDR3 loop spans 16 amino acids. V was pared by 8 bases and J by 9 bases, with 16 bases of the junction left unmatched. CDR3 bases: TGTGCCAGCCCGTCGGTCAGGAGCGGGAGGGCCGGTGAGCAGTTCTTC. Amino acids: CASPSVRSGRAGEQFF.

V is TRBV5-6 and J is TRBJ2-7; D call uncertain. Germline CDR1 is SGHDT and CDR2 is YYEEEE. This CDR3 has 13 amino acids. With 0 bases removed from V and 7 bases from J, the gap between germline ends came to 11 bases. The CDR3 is CASSLGQRREQYF. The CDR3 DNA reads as TGTGCCAGCAGCTTGGGACAACGGCGGGAGCAGTACTTC.

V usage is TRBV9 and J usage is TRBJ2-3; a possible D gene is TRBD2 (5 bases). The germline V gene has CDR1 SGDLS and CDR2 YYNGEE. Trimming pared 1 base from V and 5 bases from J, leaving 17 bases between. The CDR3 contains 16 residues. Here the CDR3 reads CASSVTRVRGGDTQYF. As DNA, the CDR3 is TGTGCCAGCAGCGTAACGCGGGTTAGAGGCGGAGATACGCAGTATTTT.